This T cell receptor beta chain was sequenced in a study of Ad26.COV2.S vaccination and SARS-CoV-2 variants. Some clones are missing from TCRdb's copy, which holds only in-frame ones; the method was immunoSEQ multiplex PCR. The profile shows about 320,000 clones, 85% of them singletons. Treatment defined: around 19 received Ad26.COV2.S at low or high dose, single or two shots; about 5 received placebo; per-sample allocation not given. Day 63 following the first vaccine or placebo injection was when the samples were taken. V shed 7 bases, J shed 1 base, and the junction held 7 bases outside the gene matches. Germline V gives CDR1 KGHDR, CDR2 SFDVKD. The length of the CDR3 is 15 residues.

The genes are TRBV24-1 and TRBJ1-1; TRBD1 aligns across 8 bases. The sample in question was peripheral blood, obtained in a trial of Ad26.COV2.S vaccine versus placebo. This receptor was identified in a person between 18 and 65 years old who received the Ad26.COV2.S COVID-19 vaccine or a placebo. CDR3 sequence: CATRDRTGRNTEAFF. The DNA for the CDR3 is TGTGCCACCAGGGATCGGACAGGGCGGAACACTGAAGCTTTCTTT.